The 16 T cell receptor beta chains given below trace back to one sample, sequenced in a study of CD8 T cells in Susac syndrome. After extraction with the RNeasy kit, about 0.45 to 1 ug of the RNA was reverse transcribed using random hexamers. TCRdb reprocessed the immunoSEQ multiplex PCR reads via MiXCR and lists one record per CDR3 protein. This sample carries some 260,000 distinct CDR3 sequences, around 93% of them seen once, and the ten largest clones take around 0.07%. The sequenced sample consisted of CD4+ T cells from PBMCs. The receptors stem from a human donor with multiple sclerosis.

The V gene is TRBV30, the J gene TRBJ2-1, with 8 bases lining up with TRBD1. Per germline, CDR1 GTSNPN and CDR2 SVGIG (reference sequence). The CDR3 has 14 residues. With 0 bases clipped from V and 8 bases from J, the junction kept 6 bases outside the gene matches. Written as DNA, the CDR3 is TGTGCCTGGAGTGTACGACAGGGGTCCCATGAGCAGTTCTTC. The encoded protein is CAWSVRQGSHEQFF.

The chain has TRBV29-1 and TRBJ1-1; 7 bases agree with TRBD1. This CDR3 spans 12 amino acids. The germline CDR1 and CDR2 sequences are SQVTM and ANQGSEA. V was clipped by 5 bases and J by 5 bases; unmatched bases: 5. The CDR3 here is CSVRARGTEAFF. The CDR3 DNA is TGCAGCGTTAGAGCCAGGGGGACTGAAGCTTTCTTT. The whole variable domain, remainder taken from reference TRBV29-1 and TRBJ1-1, is SAVISQKPSRDICQRGTSLTIQCQVDSQVTMMFWYRQQPGQSLTLIATANQGSEATYESGFVIDKFPISRPNLTFSTLTVSNMSPEDSSIYLCSVRARGTEAFFGQGTRLTVV.

About this clonotype itself: One junction end does not reproduce the germline sequence, and a read error may be involved. The CDR3 spells CASSTIGQTATFKHF. DNA for the CDR3: TGCGCCAGCAGCACGATCGGACAGACGGCCACCTTTAAGCACTTC. The V gene is TRBV5-1, the J gene TRBJ2-7; maybe TRBD1 (6 bases). The CDR3 sequence is 15 residues long. The germline V gene has CDR1 SGHRS and CDR2 YFSETQ.

The V and J genes are TRBV20-1 and TRBJ2-5, with a possible D match to TRBD2 (5 bases). Trimming stripped 5 bases from V and 5 bases from J, with 15 bases between. Germline V lookup: CDR1 DFQATT, CDR2 SNEGSKA (reference sequence). This CDR3 comprises 13 residues. The CDR3 loop is CSADVRGGETQYF. The DNA of the CDR3 is TGCAGTGCTGACGTACGGGGTGGGGAGACCCAGTACTTC.

The chain recombines TRBV15 with TRBJ2-7, with 7 positions matching TRBD1. The CDR3 is 20 residues long. Germline V gives CDR1 LNHNV, CDR2 YYDKDF (reference sequence). V lost 2 bases to trimming and J lost 2 bases; unmatched junction nucleotides: 21. As DNA, the CDR3 is TGTGCCACCAGCAGATCTTTCGCCCCGAGAACTACGGACAGGCCCTACGAGCAGTACTTC. Translating it yields CATSRSFAPRTTDRPYEQYF.

The chain has TRBV29-1 and TRBJ1-4; maybe TRBD1 (5 bases). Looked up from germline, CDR1 is SQVTM and CDR2 is ANQGSEA. V was shortened by 7 bases and J by 4 bases, with 10 bases between the two germline ends. The CDR3 loop spans 12 amino acids. As DNA, the CDR3 is TGCAGCGCCGGGGGGGGTAATGAAAAACTGTTTTTT. Amino acids: CSAGGGNEKLFF.

This chain connects TRBV20-1 to TRBJ2-5; 7 nucleotides align to TRBD1. V lost 5 bases to trimming and J lost 2 bases; unmatched junction nucleotides: 5. Germline assignment: CDR1 DFQATT and CDR2 SNEGSKA (reference sequence). The CDR3 has 13 residues. The CDR3 region is CSAPGTAQETQYF. The CDR3 nucleotides read TGCAGTGCTCCCGGGACAGCACAAGAGACCCAGTACTTC.

This chain connects TRBV20-1 to TRBJ1-4, with D tentatively TRBD1 (6 bases). Germline CDR1 DFQATT, CDR2 SNEGSKA (reference sequence). With 1 base removed from V and 1 base from J, the gap between germline ends came to 10 bases. The CDR3 is 15 amino acids. The CDR3 DNA reads TGCAGTGCTAGAGGGCAGGGGCTAACTAATGAAAAACTGTTTTTT. Translation gives CSARGQGLTNEKLFF.

This chain uses TRBV30 with TRBJ1-3, with D unclear. This CDR3 has 13 residues. Between the trimmed V and J ends, which lost 0 bases and 16 bases, there was a span of 19 bases. Germline lookup yields CDR1 GTSNPN and CDR2 SVGIG (reference sequence). The CDR3 nucleotides are TGTGCCTGGAGTGTACAAACCGCGGCGGTAGGCTATTTT. It codes for CAWSVQTAAVGYF.

The chain is built from TRBV25-1 and TRBJ1-3; D is possibly TRBD1 (5 bases). The germline V gene has CDR1 MGHDK and CDR2 SYGVNS. The CDR3 covers 12 residues. Trimming left V 0 bases short and J 15 bases short, with 12 bases between. CDR3 in amino acids: CASSEYGRAPYF. As DNA, the CDR3 is TGTGCCAGCAGTGAATATGGCAGGGCACCATATTTT.

This chain connects TRBV3-1 to TRBJ2-3; possibly TRBD2 for D (5 bases). From germline, CDR1 is LGHDT and CDR2 YNNKEL (reference sequence). Trimming pared 8 bases from V and 5 bases from J, leaving 11 bases between. CDR3 length equals 12 residues. CDR3 sequence (DNA): TGTGCCAGCCAGACGGGAAAAGATACGCAGTATTTT. Amino acid sequence: CASQTGKDTQYF.

The chain uses TRBV28 and TRBJ1-3; D not certain. Trimming cost V 7 bases and J 2 bases, with 12 bases left between them. This CDR3 is 14 amino acids long. The germline V gene has CDR1 MDHEN and CDR2 SYDVKM. In nucleotides, the CDR3 is TGTGCCAGCAAGGAAGGGTCTGCTGGAAACACCATATATTTT. This sequence encodes CASKEGSAGNTIYF.

The chain has TRBV20-1 and TRBJ1-1, with D uncertain. The CDR3 has 15 amino acids. The V end lost 5 bases, the J end lost 1 base, and 17 bases lay between the germline ends. The germline V gene encodes CDR1 DFQATT and CDR2 SNEGSKA (reference sequence). The CDR3 nucleotides are TGCAGTGCTTTCGATTCCTCAATCTCGAACACTGAAGCTTTCTTT. It codes for CSAFDSSISNTEAFF.

This chain links TRBV30 with TRBJ1-1, with D hard to call. The CDR3 is made up of 13 amino acids. Trimming cost V 3 bases and J 2 bases, with 10 bases left between them. The V gene's germline CDR1 is GTSNPN and CDR2 SVGIG (reference sequence). The DNA of the CDR3 is TGTGCCTGGAGATTTGGGGATAACACTGAAGCTTTCTTT. This translates into CAWRFGDNTEAFF.

V is TRBV25-1 and J is TRBJ2-5; the D is unclear. The V gene's germline CDR1 is MGHDK and CDR2 SYGVNS. Deletions cut 3 bases from V and 1 base from J, with 9 bases between. The CDR3 consists of 14 residues. The CDR3 nucleotides are TGTGCCAGCAGTGATCCGGGCCGCCAAGAGACCCAGTACTTC. This sequence encodes CASSDPGRQETQYF.

The V and J genes are TRBV12-2 and TRBJ1-2; the tabulated D call, TRBD1, remains unverified against the DNA. TRBV12-2 is marked as a pseudogene. CDR3 length: 16 amino acids. The CDR3, as DNA: TGTGCAAGTCGCTTAGGTCGACAGCTTAGAAACTATGGCTACACCTTC. It specifies CASRLGRQLRNYGYTF.